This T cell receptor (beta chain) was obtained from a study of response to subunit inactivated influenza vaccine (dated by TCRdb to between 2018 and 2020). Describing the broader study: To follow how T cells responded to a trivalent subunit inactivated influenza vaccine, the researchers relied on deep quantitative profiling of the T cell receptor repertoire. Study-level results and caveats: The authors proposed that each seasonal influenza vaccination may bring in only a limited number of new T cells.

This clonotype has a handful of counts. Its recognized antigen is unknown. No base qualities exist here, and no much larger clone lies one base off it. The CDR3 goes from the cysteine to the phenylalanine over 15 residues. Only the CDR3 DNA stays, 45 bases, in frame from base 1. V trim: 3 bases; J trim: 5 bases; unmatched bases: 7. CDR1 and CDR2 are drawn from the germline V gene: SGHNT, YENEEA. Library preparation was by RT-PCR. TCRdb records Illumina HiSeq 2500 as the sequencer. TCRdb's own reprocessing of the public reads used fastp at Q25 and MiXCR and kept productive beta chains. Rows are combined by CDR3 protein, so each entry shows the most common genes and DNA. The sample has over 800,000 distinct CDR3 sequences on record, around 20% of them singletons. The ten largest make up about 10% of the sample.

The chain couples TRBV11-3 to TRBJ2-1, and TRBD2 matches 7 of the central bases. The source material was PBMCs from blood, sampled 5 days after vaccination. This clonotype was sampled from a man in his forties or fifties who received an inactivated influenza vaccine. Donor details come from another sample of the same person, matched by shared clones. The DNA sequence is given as TGTGCCAGCAGCTTGTCGTCTAGCGGTAACAATGAGCAGTTCTTC. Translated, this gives CASSLSSSGNNEQFF.